The following is a TCR beta chain sequence with its context. Residents of around 24 US areas, aged about 18 to 95 years, made up the participants. Clinical histories supplied by participants themselves formed the basis of cohort assignment. Cohort 3 recovery required two negative PCRs, clearance, or symptom resolution. The data stem from a study of blood T cell repertoires in COVID-19. Study context: PBMCs, B-cell-depleted T cells, or T cells were the source of the cDNA or gDNA that made up the material.

TCRdb keeps only in-frame clones here, not all; method: immunoSEQ multiplex PCR. Among about 480,000 clones listed, 70% to 90% were seen once. The clonotype comes from a woman aged 40 to 55 who had recovered from COVID-19. Material: PBMCs or T cells enriched from blood (not recorded which).

DNA for the CDR3: TGCGCCAGCAGCCCCAAATTTAACACTGAAGCTTTCTTT. This encodes CASSPKFNTEAFF. The chain employs TRBV4-3 and TRBJ1-1, with D unresolved. Germline assignment: CDR1 LGHNA and CDR2 YSLEER. V was trimmed by 4 bases and J by 2 bases, leaving 8 bases between them. The CDR3 covers 13 residues.